This T cell receptor (beta chain) was recorded in a study of blood T cells in healthy people across ages. The second PCR ran about 7 to 12 cycles with a sample-barcoded 5' primer and J-beta primers. Through a template-switch adaptor with 12 random nucleotides, each cDNA molecule received a tag. TCRdb recomputed calls from the 5' RACE reads with MiXCR, one row per CDR3 protein. Here the sample spans 650,000 to 1,000,000 distinct CDR3 sequences, 30% to 45% being singletons. The germline V gene encodes CDR1 SGHTA and CDR2 FQGNSA. The CDR3 contains 14 residues. Unmatched junction bases numbered 4, after V lost 0 bases and J lost 7 bases.

The sample was blood. The chain recombines TRBV7-2 with TRBJ2-7; 9 nucleotides match TRBD1. The source is a man between 18 and 29 years old in good health. CDR3 region: CASSLAGQGAEQYF. CDR3 DNA: TGTGCCAGCAGCTTAGCGGGACAGGGAGCTGAGCAGTACTTC.